Following are 8 T cell receptor beta chains from one sample sequenced in a study of graft-versus-host responses after intestinal transplantation. Only in-frame clones appear in the TCRdb table, and some are missing; sequencing was by immunoSEQ multiplex PCR. The table records about 8,300 clones, about nine tenths of them present only once. The sample here was PBMCs, taken just over 30 days after intestinal transplant. These receptors all stem from a human patient who received an intestinal transplant, so some T cells may come from the graft donor.

This CDR3 reads CASSEGGELFF. Here the CDR3 DNA reads TGTGCCAGCAGTGAGGGCGGGGAGCTGTTTTTT. V and J are TRBV25-1 and TRBJ2-2; no reliable D call. The CDR3 contains 11 residues. The V end lost 3 bases, the J end lost 7 bases, and 3 bases lay between the germline ends. The germline V gene has CDR1 MGHDK and CDR2 SYGVNS.

The CDR3 DNA reads as TGCGCCAGCAGCCTTCTAGGGGCCTGGGAGACCCAGTACTTC. It encodes CASSLLGAWETQYF. V usage is TRBV4-1 and J usage is TRBJ2-5; the D gene is possibly TRBD1 (5 bases). V was pared by 4 bases and J by 5 bases, with 14 bases between. CDR1 is MGHRA and CDR2 is YSYEKL in the germline V gene. CDR3 size: 14 residues.

The chain recombines TRBV6-5 with TRBJ1-2, with a weak D call TRBD1 (6 bases). Germline V lookup: CDR1 MNHEY, CDR2 SVGAGI. The CDR3 consists of 14 residues. Trimming stripped 2 bases from V and 7 bases from J, with 14 bases between. CDR3 in amino acids: CASSYQEGVGGYTF. The CDR3 DNA sequence: TGTGCCAGCAGTTACCAGGAGGGGGTTGGTGGCTACACCTTC.

This rearrangement joins TRBV9 to TRBJ1-1; D is unresolved. The germline V gene encodes CDR1 SGDLS and CDR2 YYNGEE. CDR3 size: 15 residues. Trimming shortened V by 0 bases and J by 1 base, and 10 bases separated the two germline ends. CDR3 sequence (DNA): TGTGCCAGCAGCGTAGAGGGTAGCCCGAACACTGAAGCTTTCTTT. It is translated as CASSVEGSPNTEAFF.

The chain joins TRBV7-6 to TRBJ2-7, with 12 positions matching TRBD1. In germline, CDR1 is SGHVS, CDR2 FNYEAQ. V gave up 3 bases and J gave up 2 bases; unmatched junction bases: 2. The CDR3 sequence is 15 residues long. CDR3 nucleotides: TGTGCCAGCAGCTTCCGGGACAGGGGGCCCTACGAGCAGTACTTC. This encodes CASSFRDRGPYEQYF.

The V gene is TRBV10-3, the J gene TRBJ1-1, with D hard to call. Germline V gene data show CDR1 as ENHRY and CDR2 as SYGVKD. Trimming pared 11 bases from V and 11 bases from J, leaving 15 bases between. This CDR3 region has 10 residues. CDR3 residues: CAPSGRRAFF. The CDR3, as DNA: TGTGCCCCCAGCGGCCGGCGGGCTTTCTTT.

V usage is TRBV30 and J usage is TRBJ1-5; tentative D call: TRBD1 (6 bases). Trimming stripped 5 bases from V and 7 bases from J, with 15 bases between. The CDR3 extends over 13 amino acids. The germline CDR1 and CDR2 sequences are GTSNPN and SVGIG (reference sequence). CDR3 residues: CAWARGSGQPQHF. The CDR3 nucleotides are TGTGCCTGGGCCAGGGGCTCAGGACAGCCCCAGCATTTT.

The CDR3 DNA reads as TGTGCCAGCAGCTTAGCAGCCTACGAGCAGTACTTC. This gives the protein CASSLAAYEQYF. This sequence joins TRBV7-8 and TRBJ2-5; D remains ambiguous. The end of the DNA aligns better with TRBJ2-7, so the J call may be wrong. Germline V gives CDR1 SGHVS, CDR2 FQNEAQ. CDR3 length: 12 residues.